Presented here are 22 T cell receptor beta chains from one specimen sequenced in a study of cytomegalovirus exposure and HLA in healthy donors. Researchers ran the PCR with 60 Vbeta and 13 Jbeta primers. TCRdb keeps only in-frame clones here, not all; method: immunoSEQ multiplex PCR. The sample lists about 110,000 clones, 76% occurring once. The sequenced sample consisted of PBMCs. All receptors derive from a woman aged 45-65 years in good health and CMV-seropositive.

This chain links TRBV5-6 with TRBJ2-5; TRBD2 aligns across 10 bases. The CDR3 spans 16 residues. CDR1 is SGHDT, CDR2 YYEEEE, per germline. V dropped 2 bases and J dropped 4; count of bases not matched to a gene: 8. The DNA for the CDR3 is TGTGCCAGCAGCTTACCCCCAGCGGGGGGGCGAGAGACCCAGTACTTC. This encodes CASSLPPAGGRETQYF.

CDR3 amino acids: CASGGARGSSYNEQFF. The CDR3 DNA is TGTGCTAGTGGGGGGGCCAGGGGAAGCTCCTACAATGAGCAGTTCTTC. This rearrangement joins TRBV12-5 to TRBJ2-1; D possibly corresponds to TRBD1 (6 bases). Trimming took 6 bases from V and 0 from J, leaving 15 bases between them. Germline CDR1 and CDR2: LGHNT and FRNRAP. The CDR3 has 16 residues.

The rearrangement links TRBV6-6 to TRBJ1-6; D ambiguous. This CDR3 has 14 residues. Germline-derived CDR1 and CDR2 are MNHNY and SVGAGI (reference sequence). The germline V and J ends were trimmed by 11 bases and 0 bases, with 11 bases remaining between them. This CDR3 is CACHISSYNSPLHF. The CDR3 nucleotides are TGTGCCTGTCATATTAGCTCCTATAATTCACCCCTCCACTTT.

The J gene is TRBJ2-1, the V gene TRBV19; perhaps TRBD2 as D (5 bases). V was shortened by 5 bases and J by 1 base, with 9 bases between the two germline ends. The CDR3 spans 14 residues. From germline, CDR1 is LNHDA and CDR2 SQIVND (reference sequence). The CDR3: CASSPSGSYNEQFF. CDR3 in DNA: TGTGCCAGTAGTCCGAGCGGATCCTACAATGAGCAGTTCTTC.

The chain links TRBV5-3 to TRBJ2-5; 7 bases agree with TRBD2. TRBV5-3 is an ORF for which the function is uncertain. The CDR3 is 13 amino acids. The ends lost 8 bases at V and 5 bases at J; junction bases unmatched: 9. The CDR3 DNA reads TGTGCCAGTCCTAAAATGGGGGGGGAGACCCAGTACTTC. Residues: CASPKMGGETQYF.

This chain's CDR3 is CASSEMRTGSETQYF. The CDR3 bases are TGTGCCAGCAGTGAAATGAGGACGGGGAGCGAGACCCAGTACTTC. The chain combines TRBV6-1 with TRBJ2-5, with D possibly being TRBD2 (5 bases). Germline V gene sequence: CDR1 MNHNS, CDR2 SASEGT. The ends were cut back, 2 bases at V and 5 bases at J, with 15 bases in the middle. This CDR3 has 15 residues.

The V gene is TRBV29-1, the J gene TRBJ1-2; unclear D gene. The V end was cut by 1 base, the J end by 0 bases, with 3 bases between. Germline V gene lookup returns CDR1 SQVTM and CDR2 ANQGSEA. The CDR3 sequence is 12 residues long. In DNA, the CDR3 is TGCAGCGTTGAAGCATCTAACTATGGCTACACCTTC. It translates to CSVEASNYGYTF.

In its sample, this clone was seen once. V is TRBV12-2 and J is TRBJ2-3; TRBD2, as called in the table, went unchecked against the DNA. TRBV12-2 is designated a pseudogene. The CDR3 is 17 amino acids. The chain's CDR3 is CASRLTVGLAGGDTQYF. CDR3 nucleotides: TGTGCAAGTCGCTTAACGGTTGGACTAGCGGGGGGTGATACGCAGTATTTT.

The V call is TRBV27, the J call TRBJ1-6; the match to TRBD1 covers 9 bases. V gave up 4 bases and J gave up 6 bases; unmatched junction bases: 13. This CDR3 spans 18 amino acids. Germline V CDR1 and CDR2: MNHEY, SMNVEV (reference sequence). CDR3 sequence: CASSSAPGQGLLNSPLHF. The CDR3 DNA sequence: TGTGCCAGCAGTTCGGCACCGGGACAGGGTTTACTTAATTCACCCCTCCACTTT.

The genes are TRBV6-8 and TRBJ2-5; D is perhaps TRBD1 (5 bases). V dropped 8 bases and J dropped 1 base, with 23 bases sitting between them. The CDR3 runs to 17 residues. Germline V gene data show CDR1 as MNHGY and CDR2 as SAAAGT. CDR3 sequence: CASHRQGDDVGQETQYF. The CDR3, as DNA: TGTGCCAGCCACCGGCAGGGCGATGATGTGGGCCAAGAGACCCAGTACTTC.

V and J are TRBV9 and TRBJ2-1; 8 nucleotides match TRBD2. CDR3 length equals 15 residues. V shed 3 bases, J shed 6 bases, and the junction held 8 bases outside the gene matches. Germline-derived CDR1 and CDR2 are SGDLS and YYNGEE. The CDR3 nucleotides read TGTGCCAGCAGCGCCCCCCCGGGGGGGCTCAATGAGCAGTTCTTC. It encodes CASSAPPGGLNEQFF.

This rearrangement joins TRBV7-9 to TRBJ2-3, with TRBD1 as a possible D gene (7 bases). Trimming took off 7 bases at V and 8 bases at J, with 19 bases between the two ends. This CDR3 comprises 14 residues. Germline values: CDR1 SEHNR, CDR2 FQNEAQ (reference sequence). For the CDR3, the DNA is TGTGCCAGCAAAATACCAACAGGGGAGGCTACGCAGTATTTT. Translated, it gives CASKIPTGEATQYF.

This clone appeared a few times. V and J are TRBV13 and TRBJ2-7; TRBD1 agrees at 7 bases. The CDR3 covers 13 residues. Germline values: CDR1 PRHDT, CDR2 FYEKMQ (reference sequence). Germline trimming cut 2 bases from V and 3 bases from J; bases unmatched to any gene: 1. The CDR3 spells CASSLRGLYEQYF. For the CDR3, the DNA is TGTGCCAGCAGCTTAAGGGGGCTCTACGAGCAGTACTTC. Full variable domain (missing parts from reference TRBV13 and TRBJ2-7): AAGVIQSPRHLIKEKRETATLKCYPIPRHDTVYWYQQGPGQDPQFLISFYEKMQSDKGSIPDRFSAQQFSDYHSELNMSSLELGDSALYFCASSLRGLYEQYFGPGTRLTVT.

V gene TRBV29-1 combines with J gene TRBJ2-7; D is ambiguous. The CDR3 has 11 residues. Germline V CDR1 and CDR2: SQVTM, ANQGSEA. Trimming cost V 4 bases and J 0 bases, with 4 bases left between them. CDR3 nucleotide sequence: TGCAGCGTTGTATCCTCCTACGAGCAGTACTTC. This gives the protein CSVVSSYEQYF.

This chain joins TRBV7-9 and TRBJ2-7; D not resolved. V was shortened by 1 base and J by 2 bases, with 9 bases between the two germline ends. Germline CDR1 is SEHNR and CDR2 is FQNEAQ (reference sequence). CDR3 length equals 14 residues. CDR3: CASSLVGSTYEQYF. In DNA, the CDR3 is TGTGCCAGCAGCTTAGTGGGCTCCACCTACGAGCAGTACTTC. The full variable domain, with the rest looked up from reference TRBV7-9 and TRBJ2-7, is DTGVSQNPRHKITKRGQNVTFRCDPISEHNRLYWYRQTLGQGPEFLTYFQNEAQLEKSRLLSDRFSAERPKGSFSTLEIQRTEQGDSAMYLCASSLVGSTYEQYFGPGTRLTVT.

This clone was counted only a few times. The chain couples TRBV15 to TRBJ2-1; a weak D match, TRBD2 (6 bases). Looked up from germline, CDR1 is LNHNV and CDR2 is YYDKDF (reference sequence). CDR3 size: 14 residues. V lost 8 bases and J lost 0, with 11 bases in between. The CDR3 loop is CATGGVSSYNEQFF. In DNA, the CDR3 is TGTGCCACCGGAGGGGTGAGCTCCTACAATGAGCAGTTCTTC.

CDR3 amino acids: CASSFRGGDTQYF. In DNA, the CDR3 is TGTGCCAGCAGCTTTAGAGGCGGCGATACGCAGTATTTT. The chain links TRBV7-3 to TRBJ2-3; D not certain. Trimming stripped 3 bases from V and 6 bases from J, with 10 bases between. CDR1 and CDR2 from the germline V gene are SGHTA and FQGTGA. This CDR3 contains 13 residues.

This clone was observed once. The chain is built from TRBV9 and TRBJ2-7, with D perhaps matching TRBD1 (6 bases). Trimming shortened V by 3 bases and J by 5 bases, and 21 bases separated the two germline ends. CDR1 and CDR2 from the germline V gene are SGDLS and YYNGEE. The CDR3 has 16 residues. CDR3 nucleotides: TGTGCCAGCAGCGCCGCCGCAGGGGCAGGCCGGCACGAGCAGTACTTC. Translated, it gives CASSAAAGAGRHEQYF.

This clone was picked up a small number of times. The CDR3 region is CASTPGHLGNQPQHF. As DNA, the CDR3 is TGTGCCAGTACCCCGGGACACCTCGGCAATCAGCCCCAGCATTTT. The genes are TRBV19 and TRBJ1-5, with D perhaps matching TRBD1 (6 bases). CDR1 LNHDA and CDR2 SQIVND come from the germline V gene (reference sequence). V was shortened by 7 bases and J by 2 bases, with 15 bases between the two germline ends. The CDR3 is made up of 15 amino acids.

The chain has TRBV6-4 and TRBJ1-2; a possible D gene is TRBD1 (6 bases). Germline V gene data show CDR1 as MRHNA and CDR2 as SNTAGT. Trimming took 6 bases from V and 5 from J, leaving 16 bases between them. This CDR3 has 14 residues. The CDR3 DNA is TGTGCCAGCAGCCCCGAGGGGGATTCTTATGGCTACACCTTC. This gives the protein CASSPEGDSYGYTF.

The rearrangement uses TRBV5-1 and TRBJ1-4; possibly TRBD1 for D (6 bases). The V gene lost 4 bases and the J gene lost 6 bases, with 13 bases spanning the gap. The CDR3 consists of 14 residues. CDR1 SGHRS and CDR2 YFSETQ come from the germline V gene. The CDR3 bases are TGCGCCAGCAGCCTAGGGGGTCCAGATGAAAAACTGTTTTTT. Its translation: CASSLGGPDEKLFF.

The genes are TRBV27 and TRBJ2-5; D is ambiguous. There are 15 residues in the CDR3. Per germline, CDR1 MNHEY and CDR2 SMNVEV (reference sequence). Trimming removed 6 bases from V and 5 bases from J, with 19 bases in between. The DNA of the CDR3 is TGTGCCAGCAGCCCCTCCCCGCCCCAGTTGGAGACCCAGTACTTC. Translated, it gives CASSPSPPQLETQYF.